A selection of T cell receptor beta chains follows, all from one sample in a study of identical twins. TCRdb redid the calling of the 5' RACE reads with MiXCR, one entry per CDR3 protein. The sample holds about 570,000 distinct CDR3 sequences, over 8.5% seen once. These data are also associated with another study on yellow fever vaccine responses in identical twins.

Source material: PBMCs. The receptors here all came from a woman aged 18 to 35 in good health. Each CDR3 is given with its conserved first and last residue. D genes are given only for firm matches. Where a row states a size, it is once, few, many or the class of an expanded clone; other rows omit it.

TRBD1,many,TRBV20-1,TRBJ1-1,CSALPGQGYERLNTEAFF,TGCAGTGCTTTGCCGGGACAGGGGTACGAAAGATTGAACACTGAAGCTTTCTTT
TRBD2,.,TRBV7-2,TRBJ2-1,CASITSGGRDNEQFF,TGTGCCAGCATCACTAGCGGGGGGCGGGACAATGAGCAGTTCTTC
.,.,TRBV3-1,TRBJ2-3,CASSQGRGSFADTQYF,TGTGCCAGCAGCCAAGGTCGGGGTTCGTTCGCAGATACGCAGTATTTT
.,.,TRBV29-1,TRBJ2-7,CSAWGGTVYEQYF,TGCAGCGCCTGGGGGGGGACAGTGTACGAGCAGTACTTC
TRBD1,many,TRBV20-1,TRBJ1-6,CSARDLTRGTGVSPLHF,TGCAGTGCTAGAGATCTAACCCGCGGGACAGGCGTTTCACCCCTCCACTTT
TRBD2,many,TRBV9,TRBJ2-5,CASSKRGGAQETQYF,TGTGCCAGCAGCAAACGGGGGGGGGCCCAAGAGACCCAGTACTTC
TRBD1,.,TRBV7-9,TRBJ1-1,CASSAPDRVSTEAFF,TGTGCCAGCAGCGCCCCCGACAGGGTAAGCACTGAAGCTTTCTTT
TRBD1,few,TRBV9,TRBJ1-2,CASSVGGTGGAYGYTF,TGTGCCAGCAGCGTAGGCGGGACAGGGGGCGCTTATGGCTACACCTTC
TRBD2,.,TRBV11-1,TRBJ2-2,CASSSRLAGGPKNTGELFF,TGTGCCAGCAGTTCCCGACTAGCGGGAGGGCCAAAGAACACCGGGGAGCTGTTTTTT
.,.,TRBV5-4,TRBJ2-6,CASTPLRGTSGANVLTF,TGTGCCAGCACCCCCCTGCGCGGCACCTCTGGGGCCAACGTCCTGACTTTC
.,few,TRBV20-1,TRBJ2-3,CSAMGPSTDTQYF,TGCAGTGCTATGGGACCTAGCACAGATACGCAGTATTTT
TRBD2,.,TRBV12-3/TRBV12-4,TRBJ2-7,CASSLASASGIFEQYF,TGTGCCAGCAGTTTAGCGTCGGCTAGCGGGATATTCGAGCAGTACTTC
.,.,TRBV9,TRBJ2-3,CASSVEGGGTDTQYF,TGTGCCAGCAGCGTAGAGGGTGGGGGGACAGATACGCAGTATTTT
.,.,TRBV30,TRBJ1-4,CAWARGRNEKLFF,TGTGCCTGGGCCCGAGGCCGGAATGAAAAACTGTTTTTT
.,.,TRBV29-1,TRBJ2-7,CSVTPAGSGEQYF,TGCAGCGTTACCCCGGCGGGGTCTGGCGAGCAGTACTTC
.,.,TRBV24-1,TRBJ1-2,CATSDLQDGYTF,TGTGCCACCAGTGATTTGCAGGACGGCTACACCTTC
TRBD1,few,TRBV30,TRBJ2-7,CAWSVQGVYEQYF,TGTGCCTGGAGTGTACAGGGGGTCTACGAGCAGTACTTC
TRBD2,.,TRBV27,TRBJ2-1,CASTLAGGYNEQFF,TGTGCCAGTACTCTAGCGGGGGGCTACAATGAGCAGTTCTTC
.,few,TRBV7-2,TRBJ2-3,CASSLYFSTDTQYF,TGTGCCAGCAGCCTCTACTTTAGCACAGATACGCAGTATTTT
.,few,TRBV3-1,TRBJ2-6,CASSLRQTGANVLTF,TGTGCCAGCAGCCTTAGACAGACTGGGGCCAACGTCCTGACTTTC
.,few,TRBV27,TRBJ2-7,CASSFRPTSSYEQYF,TGTGCCAGCAGTTTCCGACCCACGAGCTCCTACGAGCAGTACTTC
.,few,TRBV5-6,TRBJ2-5,CASSLTVPPFGGQETQYF,TGTGCCAGCAGCTTAACGGTACCTCCGTTCGGGGGACAAGAGACCCAGTACTTC
.,few,TRBV6-2/TRBV6-3,TRBJ1-1,CASSYTGFTEAFF,TGTGCCAGCAGTTACACAGGGTTCACTGAAGCTTTCTTT
.,few,TRBV6-2/TRBV6-3,TRBJ2-3,CASSYELFTDTQYF,TGTGCCAGCAGTTACGAACTCTTCACAGATACGCAGTATTTT
.,many,TRBV7-2,TRBJ2-1,CASSLSTYNEQFF,TGTGCCAGCAGCTTGTCGACCTACAATGAGCAGTTCTTC
.,.,TRBV24-1,TRBJ2-1,CATSEYRVGSYNEQFF,TGTGCCACCAGTGAGTACAGGGTCGGGTCCTACAATGAGCAGTTCTTC
.,few,TRBV28,TRBJ2-6,CASSFTSSGANVLTF,TGTGCCAGCAGTTTCACGTCTTCTGGGGCCAACGTCCTGACTTTC
TRBD2,few,TRBV27,TRBJ2-7,CASSSQGLAYEQYF,TGTGCCAGCAGTTCTCAAGGACTAGCCTACGAGCAGTACTTC
.,many,TRBV15,TRBJ1-2,CATSSGITYGYTF,TGTGCCACCAGCAGTGGGATTACCTATGGCTACACCTTC
.,many,TRBV29-1,TRBJ2-5,CSVGTPAGETQYF,TGCAGCGTTGGTACTCCCGCGGGGGAGACCCAGTACTTC
.,.,TRBV29-1,TRBJ2-3,CSVGESTDTQYF,TGCAGCGTTGGCGAAAGCACAGATACGCAGTATTTT
.,.,TRBV7-9,TRBJ1-2,CASSLGRRTPYGYTF,TGTGCCAGCAGCTTGGGGAGAAGAACCCCCTATGGCTACACCTTC
TRBD2,many,TRBV4-3,TRBJ2-7,CASSQSLADRSSYEQYF,TGCGCCAGCAGCCAAAGCCTAGCGGATAGGAGCTCCTACGAGCAGTACTTC
TRBD2,.,TRBV4-3,TRBJ2-1,CASSPGLGIYNEQFF,TGCGCCAGCAGCCCTGGACTAGGGATCTACAATGAGCAGTTCTTC
.,.,TRBV29-1,TRBJ1-1,CSVEDRWAEAFF,TGCAGCGTTGAAGATCGGTGGGCTGAAGCTTTCTTT
.,few,TRBV20-1,TRBJ2-3,CSAQQGAADTQYF,TGCAGTGCGCAACAGGGCGCCGCAGATACGCAGTATTTT
.,many,TRBV29-1,TRBJ2-2,CSVGLPNTGELFF,TGCAGCGTTGGACTTCCTAACACCGGGGAGCTGTTTTTT
.,few,TRBV20-1,TRBJ2-1,CSARDHQGTYNEQFF,TGCAGTGCTAGAGATCACCAGGGGACCTACAATGAGCAGTTCTTC
TRBD1,.,TRBV11-2,TRBJ2-3,CASSLLPKLRQGLNTDTQYF,TGTGCCAGCAGCTTATTACCTAAACTCCGACAGGGCTTGAACACAGATACGCAGTATTTT
.,.,TRBV30,TRBJ2-1,CAWSFGGNEQFF,TGTGCCTGGTCTTTCGGTGGCAATGAGCAGTTCTTC
TRBD1,few,TRBV29-1,TRBJ2-7,CSVAIGQGTEQHF,TGCAGCGTTGCAATCGGACAGGGTACCGAGCAGCACTTC
TRBD2,.,TRBV20-1,TRBJ2-7,CSARPLAGVIYEQYF,TGCAGTGCTAGACCTCTAGCGGGAGTTATCTACGAGCAGTACTTC
TRBD1,few,TRBV6-1,TRBJ2-4,CASREPGGAKNIQYF,TGTGCCAGCAGAGAACCAGGGGGAGCCAAAAACATTCAGTACTTC
TRBD1,.,TRBV15,TRBJ2-2,CATSRVPQGAGTGELFF,TGTGCCACCAGCAGAGTCCCACAGGGGGCTGGCACCGGGGAGCTGTTTTTT
TRBD2,few,TRBV30,TRBJ2-3,CAWSGLAGANTDTQYF,TGTGCCTGGAGTGGGCTAGCGGGGGCCAACACAGATACGCAGTATTTT
.,many,TRBV20-1,TRBJ2-6,CSLQNPRSGANVLTF,TGCAGCCTACAGAACCCCCGCTCTGGGGCCAACGTCCTGACTTTC
.,many,TRBV5-1,TRBJ2-1,CASTPYRRDSSYNEQFF,TGCGCCAGCACCCCTTACCGACGGGATAGCTCCTACAATGAGCAGTTCTTC
TRBD1,many,TRBV7-2,TRBJ2-5,CASSLTGATQYF,TGTGCCAGCAGCTTGACAGGGGCAACCCAGTACTTC
TRBD1,.,TRBV6-5,TRBJ2-5,CASSYLRRGRVETQYF,TGTGCCAGCAGTTATCTCCGCAGGGGGCGCGTAGAGACCCAGTACTTC
.,few,TRBV11-1,TRBJ2-7,CASSDRRTSYEQYF,TGTGCCAGCAGCGACAGGAGAACCTCCTACGAGCAGTACTTC
TRBD2,once,TRBV13,TRBJ2-2,CAISHGLAGAFGELFF,TGTGCCATCAGCCATGGACTAGCGGGAGCATTCGGGGAGCTGTTTTTT
.,.,TRBV25-1,TRBJ2-5,CASSVAGTGFQETQYF,TGTGCCAGCAGCGTTGCCGGAACAGGGTTCCAAGAGACCCAGTACTTC
TRBD2,few,TRBV20-1,TRBJ2-7,CSANSGRSDYEQYF,TGCAGTGCTAACAGCGGGAGAAGTGACTACGAGCAGTACTTC
.,few,TRBV6-1,TRBJ2-7,CASSVTTAPVYEQYF,TGTGCCAGCAGTGTCACGACAGCACCGGTTTACGAGCAGTACTTC